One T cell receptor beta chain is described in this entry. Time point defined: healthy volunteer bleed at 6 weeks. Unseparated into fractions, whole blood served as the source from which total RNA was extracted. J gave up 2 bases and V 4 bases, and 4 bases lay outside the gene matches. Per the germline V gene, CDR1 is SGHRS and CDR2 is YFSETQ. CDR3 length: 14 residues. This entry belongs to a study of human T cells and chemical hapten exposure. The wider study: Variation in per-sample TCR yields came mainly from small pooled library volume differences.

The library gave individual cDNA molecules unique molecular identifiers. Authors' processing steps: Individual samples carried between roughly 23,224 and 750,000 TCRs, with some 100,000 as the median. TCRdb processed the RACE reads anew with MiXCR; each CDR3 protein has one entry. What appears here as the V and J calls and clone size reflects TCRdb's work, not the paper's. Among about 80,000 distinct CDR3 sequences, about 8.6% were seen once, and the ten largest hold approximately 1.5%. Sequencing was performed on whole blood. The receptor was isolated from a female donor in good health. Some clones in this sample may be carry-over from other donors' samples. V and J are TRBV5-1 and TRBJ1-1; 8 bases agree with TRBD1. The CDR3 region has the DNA TGCGCCAGCAGCCCTGGGACAGGAAACACTGAAGCTTTCTTT. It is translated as CASSPGTGNTEAFF.